This T cell receptor beta chain was sequenced for a study of blood T cell repertoires in COVID-19 (dated by TCRdb to the early 2020s). Background for the entire study: The collaborator samples originated in the United States, Italy and Spain and spanned the acute and convalescent phases of COVID-19. Samples came from the ongoing ImmuneRACE study (first 160 participants) plus 1,254 subjects from 6 global collaborators. HLA class I and class II types, where available, came from metadata supplied by the sample provider rather than from assay-based typing. The prospective study material was composed of cDNA or gDNA derived from T cells, B-cell-depleted T cells, or PBMCs. A freely available public database, intended as a resource for researchers studying the immune response to SARS-CoV-2, is where the repertoires were released. A de-identified subject ID, COVID-19 status, age in years and sex were almost always included in the sample metadata. The dataset comprised deeply sampled blood TCRbeta repertoires from subjects exposed to, actively infected with, or recovered from COVID-19. Summary of the overall study and its limitations: The amount of clinical and demographic metadata varied by source and participant and was provided uncurated.

TCRbeta CDR3 regions were amplified from genomic DNA using the immunoSEQ Assay, a bias-controlled multiplex PCR. The original pipeline was this. Nucleated cell counts per sample were estimated from amplification of reference gene primers within the assay. To quantify the absolute abundance of each unique TCRbeta CDR3 rearrangement, sequence reads were collapsed and filtered. For each sample, productive Simpson clonality was calculated as the square root of Simpson's diversity index across productive rearrangements. Imported from immuneACCESS, the table was reduced by TCRdb to in-frame sequences with V and J called. These copies leave out some clones; in studies compared against another copy, an unresolved V gene accounts for under half, and the cause of the remainder is not known. Clonal size and the V and J genes are those of that table, whereas D and trimming came from the DNA. For this sample there are under 300,000 clones; 70% to 90% appear just once. 3% of the sample rests with the top ten.

The CDR3 runs 13 residues from the cysteine to the phenylalanine. Kept here is only the CDR3 DNA, which spans 39 bases and is read in frame from base 1. As encoded in the germline V gene (reference sequence), CDR1 is SGHNT while CDR2 is YYREEE. Trimming at the junction amounts to 4 bases on V and 5 bases on J, and the germline ends lie 10 bases apart. Collaborating institutions collected whole blood in K2EDTA tubes following their own protocols. For TCRbeta analysis, collaborators shipped samples as frozen whole blood, isolated PBMCs, or DNA extracted from either of those sample types. On this clone: Its recognized antigen is unknown. No base quality information exists; no much larger clone differs at one position.

The rearrangement combines TRBV5-4 with TRBJ2-1, with the D gene uncertain. The TCR was taken from a young woman with active or convalescent COVID-19. Specimen: peripheral blood. Read as DNA, the sequence is TGTGCCAGCAGCCTACGATCGAACAATGAGCAGTTCTTC. This encodes CASSLRSNNEQFF.